Each of the 8 T cell receptor beta chains below was sequenced from the same sample in a study of T cells after yellow fever vaccination. MiXCR, run by TCRdb on the 5' RACE reads, gives a single entry per CDR3 protein. The sample includes over 150,000 distinct CDR3 sequences, 6.2% seen only once; the top ten take just under 3%. Material: CD4+ T cells sorted from PBMCs, obtained on the day of the first yellow fever vaccination. The receptors derive from a man between 18 and 35 years old who received the YFV17D yellow fever vaccine.

The table lists this clonotype with many counts. This chain joins TRBV12-3 or TRBV12-4 and TRBJ1-4, with D possibly being TRBD1 (6 bases). The CDR3 is 15 amino acids. Between the trimmed V and J ends, which lost 4 bases and 7 bases, there was a span of 16 bases. The CDR3 DNA follows: TGTGCCAGCAGTTCCCCGCTAGGGGGGATTGAAAAACTGTTTTTT. Translating it yields CASSSPLGGIEKLFF.

There are many counts of this clonotype. The chain combines TRBV5-5 with TRBJ2-5, with TRBD1 identical over 9 bases. The V segment lost 2 bases and the J segment 5 bases; nucleotides outside the gene matches: 10. Germline CDR1 reads SGHKS; CDR2 reads YYEKEE (reference sequence). The CDR3 contains 16 residues. The CDR3 loop reads CASSLNRGHDEETQYF. The CDR3 region has the DNA TGTGCCAGCAGCTTAAACAGGGGGCACGATGAGGAGACCCAGTACTTC.

A few counts support this clonotype. The gene calls are TRBV5-1 and TRBJ2-1; TRBD2 aligns across 12 bases. Germline V gene sequence: CDR1 SGHRS, CDR2 YFSETQ. The CDR3 covers 15 residues. J gave up 8 bases and V 4 bases, and 7 bases lay outside the gene matches. The CDR3: CASSLPSGGADEQFF. CDR3 in DNA: TGCGCCAGCAGCCTCCCTAGCGGGGGGGCCGATGAGCAGTTCTTC.

This clonotype occurred many times. V is TRBV18 and J is TRBJ2-7; D is undetermined. Per the germline V gene, CDR1 is KGHSH and CDR2 is LQKENI. This CDR3 has 12 residues. Trimming shortened V by 5 bases and J by 4 bases, and 9 bases separated the two germline ends. CDR3 DNA: TGTGCCAGCTCAGCCTCACTGTACGAGCAGTACTTC. As protein: CASSASLYEQYF.

The rearrangement joins TRBV7-8 to TRBJ1-1, with a tentative D call TRBD1 (5 bases). CDR1 and CDR2 from the germline V gene are SGHVS and FQNEAQ. There are 14 residues in the CDR3. Deletions cut 4 bases from V and 1 base from J, with 10 bases between. CDR3 nucleotide sequence: TGTGCCAGCAGCTCTTGGGGGGAGAACACTGAAGCTTTCTTT. Its translation is CASSSWGENTEAFF.

This clonotype was observed many times. The genes are TRBV7-2 and TRBJ2-1; the match to TRBD1 covers 7 bases. Unmatched junction bases numbered 6, after V lost 6 bases and J lost 7 bases. Germline V gene sequence: CDR1 SGHTA, CDR2 FQGNSA. This CDR3 region has 13 residues. CDR3 protein: CASSLQGINEQFF. CDR3 DNA: TGTGCCAGCAGTTTACAGGGGATAAATGAGCAGTTCTTC.

In its sample, this clonotype was seen a few times. The chain carries TRBV28 and TRBJ1-1; 9 positions agree with TRBD1. Unmatched junction bases numbered 10, after V lost 4 bases and J lost 4 bases. The length of the CDR3 is 16 residues. Germline V CDR1 and CDR2: MDHEN, SYDVKM. The CDR3 reads CASSSWDRVKRTEAFF. The CDR3, as DNA: TGTGCCAGCAGTTCTTGGGACAGGGTGAAGCGCACTGAAGCTTTCTTT.

V and J are TRBV13 and TRBJ2-7; maybe TRBD1 (5 bases). Trimming stripped 5 bases from V and 3 bases from J, with 11 bases between. Germline V gene lookup returns CDR1 PRHDT and CDR2 FYEKMQ (reference sequence). The CDR3 sequence is 13 residues long. Written as DNA, the CDR3 is TGTGCCAGCAGCAGCAGGGTTTACTACGAGCAGTACTTC. Its translation: CASSSRVYYEQYF.